These 14 T cell receptor beta chains were sequenced from one sample in a study of cytomegalovirus exposure and HLA in healthy donors. Method: immunoSEQ multiplex PCR; TCRdb's copy keeps in-frame clones and lacks some. The sample shows around 250,000 clones, around 90% of them seen only once. Sequencing was done on a sample of PBMCs. The receptors come from a young woman in good health and CMV-seronegative.

This clone was detected only once. Here the CDR3 DNA reads TGCGCCAGCAGCCAAGAGGAGTTCTCCTACGAGCAGTACTTC. Its translation: CASSQEEFSYEQYF. The chain is built from TRBV4-3 and TRBJ2-7; no reliable D call. Germline loops: CDR1 LGHNA, CDR2 YSLEER. CDR3 length: 14 residues. The ends were cut back, 0 bases at V and 0 bases at J, with 6 bases in the middle.

J is TRBJ2-3 and V is TRBV6-5, with TRBD2 as a possible D gene (6 bases). The germline V and J ends were trimmed by 7 bases and 4 bases, with 12 bases remaining between them. The CDR3 runs to 13 residues. Germline CDR1 reads MNHEY; CDR2 reads SVGAGI. CDR3 nucleotides: TGTGCCAGCACTCAACCGGGAGCAGATACGCAGTATTTT. Translating gives CASTQPGADTQYF.

The V gene is TRBV5-1, the J gene TRBJ2-5; TRBD1 might be the D (6 bases). Germline values: CDR1 SGHRS, CDR2 YFSETQ. The V end lost 4 bases, the J end lost 2 bases, and 12 bases lay between the germline ends. There are 14 residues in the CDR3. The chain's CDR3 is CASSPIGQQETQYF. Written as DNA, the CDR3 is TGCGCCAGCAGCCCCATTGGACAGCAAGAGACCCAGTACTTC.

V gene TRBV18 combines with J gene TRBJ2-3; weak D call: TRBD2 (5 bases). CDR1 and CDR2 from the germline V gene are KGHSH and LQKENI. V dropped 3 bases and J dropped 0 bases, with 13 bases sitting between them. The CDR3 totals 16 residues. CDR3 nucleotides: TGTGCCAGCTCACCTCTCGGAGAGGGTAGCACAGATACGCAGTATTTT. Protein sequence: CASSPLGEGSTDTQYF.

The chain combines TRBV6-5 with TRBJ1-1; the D is unclear. With 2 bases removed from V and 5 bases from J, the gap between germline ends came to 12 bases. This CDR3 comprises 14 residues. From germline, CDR1 is MNHEY and CDR2 SVGAGI. CDR3 residues: CASSYDAVWTEAFF. CDR3 bases: TGTGCCAGCAGTTACGATGCGGTATGGACTGAAGCTTTCTTT.

This chain joins TRBV7-9 and TRBJ2-3; D not resolved. There are 14 residues in the CDR3. The V gene's germline CDR1 is SEHNR and CDR2 FQNEAQ (reference sequence). The V end lost 6 bases, the J end lost 2 bases, and 12 bases lay between the germline ends. The CDR3 DNA reads as TGTGCCAGCAGTCGAGAGCTAGACACAGATACGCAGTATTTT. Translation: CASSRELDTDTQYF.

This clone was detected only a few times. CDR3 sequence (DNA): TGTGCCAGCAGCTTAGCACAGGGCTATCAGCCCCAGCATTTT. As protein: CASSLAQGYQPQHF. The rearrangement joins TRBV7-9 to TRBJ1-5, with D maybe TRBD1 (6 bases). Germline V lookup: CDR1 SEHNR, CDR2 FQNEAQ (reference sequence). Trimming took 0 bases from V and 5 from J, leaving 8 bases between them. The CDR3 has 14 residues.

This clone was seen a few times. V and J are TRBV6-9 and TRBJ2-7; 8 positions agree with TRBD1. V lost 4 bases to trimming and J lost 2 bases; unmatched junction nucleotides: 7. Germline CDR1 is MNHGY and CDR2 is SVAAGI. This CDR3 spans 15 amino acids. CDR3 DNA sequence: TGTGCCAGCAGTTGGACCCGACAGGGGCCCTACGAGCAGTACTTC. Its protein product is CASSWTRQGPYEQYF.

The chain joins TRBV5-6 to TRBJ1-2, with D perhaps TRBD1 (6 bases). V was pared by 2 bases and J by 5 bases, with 10 bases between. The CDR3 consists of 13 residues. Germline values: CDR1 SGHDT, CDR2 YYEEEE. The CDR3 nucleotides read TGTGCCAGCAGCTTAGGGACAACTTATGGCTACACCTTC. Translating gives CASSLGTTYGYTF.

The chain joins TRBV6-5 to TRBJ1-4, with 8 bases identical to TRBD1. Germline V lookup: CDR1 MNHEY, CDR2 SVGAGI. After removal of 5 bases from V and 8 bases from J, the junction contained 7 bases not matched to a gene. The CDR3 extends over 14 amino acids. This chain's CDR3 is CASSLLAGGEKLFF. DNA for the CDR3: TGTGCCAGCAGTCTCCTCGCAGGGGGCGAAAAACTGTTTTTT.

The rearrangement joins TRBV13 to TRBJ2-3; D remains ambiguous. Trimming removed 0 bases from V and 0 bases from J, with 4 bases in between. Germline V lookup: CDR1 PRHDT, CDR2 FYEKMQ (reference sequence). The CDR3 is made up of 14 amino acids. CDR3: CASSLGGSTDTQYF. The CDR3 DNA reads as TGTGCCAGCAGCTTAGGCGGGAGCACAGATACGCAGTATTTT.

The rearrangement joins TRBV19 to TRBJ2-7; 9 bases map to TRBD1. The CDR3 consists of 15 residues. The V gene's germline CDR1 is LNHDA and CDR2 SQIVND (reference sequence). V lost 6 bases, J lost 6 bases, and 12 bases stayed unmatched. This CDR3 is CASSSPSGQGVEQYF. The CDR3 region has the DNA TGTGCCAGTAGCAGTCCCTCGGGACAGGGCGTCGAGCAGTACTTC.

This rearrangement joins TRBV28 to TRBJ2-7; TRBD1 might be the D (5 bases). CDR3 size: 14 residues. The V end was cut by 3 bases, the J end by 5 bases, with 14 bases between. CDR1 MDHEN and CDR2 SYDVKM come from the germline V gene. The CDR3 here is CASSFWTGRDEQYF. CDR3 nucleotide sequence: TGTGCCAGCAGTTTTTGGACGGGCAGGGACGAGCAGTACTTC.

V is TRBV9 and J is TRBJ2-7, with TRBD2 as a possible D gene (5 bases). This CDR3 has 13 residues. Germline V CDR1 and CDR2: SGDLS, YYNGEE. V dropped 0 bases and J dropped 5 bases, with 9 bases sitting between them. CDR3 protein: CASSVGLIDEQYF. The CDR3 DNA reads as TGTGCCAGCAGCGTAGGACTAATTGACGAGCAGTACTTC.